One sample yielded the 22 T cell receptor beta chains listed below, sequenced in a study of technical replicates of blood from a handful of donors. The protocol was immunoSEQ multiplex PCR, while the TCRdb copy is restricted to in-frame clones and leaves out a portion. The table has about 12,000 clones, about 95% seen once. Sequenced: PBMCs. All receptors derive from a human donor in good health.

The chain uses TRBV10-3 and TRBJ1-2; tentative D call: TRBD1 (5 bases). The V end lost 3 bases, the J end lost 7 bases, and 9 bases lay between the germline ends. CDR1 ENHRY and CDR2 SYGVKD come from the germline V gene. The CDR3 sequence is 12 residues long. The CDR3 reads CAISESTAGYTF. The DNA of the CDR3 is TGTGCCATCAGTGAATCGACAGCTGGCTACACCTTC.

This clone was observed once. The chain couples TRBV6-1 to TRBJ2-3, with 14 bases lining up with TRBD2. V shed 1 base, J shed 0 bases, and the junction held 6 bases outside the gene matches. The V gene's germline CDR1 is MNHNS and CDR2 SASEGT. The CDR3 sequence is 19 residues long. CDR3 DNA: TGTGCCAGCAGTGAAGGGGGACTAGCGGGAGTGTATAGCACAGATACGCAGTATTTT. Protein product: CASSEGGLAGVYSTDTQYF.

This clone was detected once. The CDR3 region is CASRGPGANVLTF. As DNA, the CDR3 is TGTGCCAGCAGGGGGCCTGGGGCCAACGTCCTGACTTTC. The rearrangement uses TRBV27 and TRBJ2-6, with a tentative D call TRBD1 (5 bases). V gave up 6 bases and J gave up 2 bases, with 5 bases separating them. CDR1 is MNHEY and CDR2 is SMNVEV in the germline V gene (reference sequence). This CDR3 is 13 amino acids long.

V usage is TRBV4-1 and J usage is TRBJ2-1; 8 nucleotides match TRBD2. Germline V gene data show CDR1 as MGHRA and CDR2 as YSYEKL. V lost 1 base and J lost 8; bases outside the gene matches: 13. The CDR3 is made up of 17 amino acids. CDR3 sequence: CASSQAGSGLGLYEQFF. The CDR3 bases are TGCGCCAGCAGCCAAGCGGGATCGGGACTAGGTCTGTATGAGCAGTTCTTC.

The chain recombines TRBV29-1 with TRBJ2-1, with D maybe TRBD2 (5 bases). The CDR3 contains 12 residues. The ends were cut back, 4 bases at V and 9 bases at J, with 13 bases in the middle. The V gene's germline CDR1 is SQVTM and CDR2 ANQGSEA. The CDR3 DNA follows: TGCAGCGTTGCGAGGAGCGGCGGTGAGCAGTTCTTC. It codes for CSVARSGGEQFF.

The gene calls are TRBV21-1 and TRBJ1-5; the table's D gene call, TRBD1, was not cross checked with the DNA. TRBV21-1 is a recognized pseudogene. The CDR3 is 12 amino acids. The CDR3 DNA sequence: TGTGCCAGCAGCAAACTGGCATGGCCCCAGCATTTT. Protein: CASSKLAWPQHF.

The sample holds a few counts of this clone. The CDR3 region has the DNA TGTGCCAGCAGCTTGGTGGGGGGGATCACTGAAGCTTTCTTT. Translating gives CASSLVGGITEAFF. V usage is TRBV7-9 and J usage is TRBJ1-1, with a possible D match to TRBD1 (5 bases). The V and J ends lost 3 bases and 4 bases respectively, with 12 bases between them. Germline loops: CDR1 SEHNR, CDR2 FQNEAQ (reference sequence). The CDR3 is 14 amino acids. The whole variable domain, remainder taken from reference TRBV7-9 and TRBJ1-1, is DTGVSQNPRHKITKRGQNVTFRCDPISEHNRLYWYRQTLGQGPEFLTYFQNEAQLEKSRLLSDRFSAERPKGSFSTLEIQRTEQGDSAMYLCASSLVGGITEAFFGQGTRLTVV.

The gene calls are TRBV2 and TRBJ1-4; 8 positions match TRBD1. J gave up 7 bases and V 6 bases, and 7 bases lay outside the gene matches. This CDR3 spans 14 amino acids. CDR1 is SNHLY and CDR2 is FYNNEI in the germline V gene. CDR3 sequence: CASRDRASGEKLFF. CDR3 coding DNA: TGTGCCAGCAGGGACAGGGCCAGTGGTGAAAAACTGTTTTTT.

The chain recombines TRBV4-1 with TRBJ2-3; 8 bases are shared with TRBD2. Germline V lookup: CDR1 MGHRA, CDR2 YSYEKL. The CDR3 covers 15 residues. Losses at the gene ends were 1 base for V and 0 bases for J; bases not matched to a gene: 0. The DNA of the CDR3 is TGCGCCAGCAGCCAAGCTAGCGGGAGCACAGATACGCAGTATTTT. Translated, it gives CASSQASGSTDTQYF.

The chain recombines TRBV2 with TRBJ2-3, with TRBD2 matching 16 bases. The CDR3 contains 16 residues. Unmatched junction bases numbered 4, after V lost 6 bases and J lost 4 bases. CDR1 and CDR2 (germline): SNHLY, FYNNEI. The chain's CDR3 is CASSVGLAGGSDTQYF. The CDR3 DNA is TGTGCCAGCAGCGTGGGACTAGCGGGAGGGTCAGATACGCAGTATTTT.

This chain connects TRBV7-8 to TRBJ1-5, with D unclear. The V gene's germline CDR1 is SGHVS and CDR2 FQNEAQ. Trimming removed 0 bases from V and 3 bases from J, with 9 bases in between. This CDR3 contains 15 residues. The CDR3 spells CASSLALIHNQPQHF. The DNA for the CDR3 is TGTGCCAGCAGCTTAGCTCTTATACACAATCAGCCCCAGCATTTT.

V and J are TRBV6-6 and TRBJ1-2, with D unclear. The CDR3 is 14 residues long. V was shortened by 6 bases and J by 8 bases, with 19 bases between the two germline ends. Germline V lookup: CDR1 MNHNY, CDR2 SVGAGI (reference sequence). This CDR3 is CASSQTGFFGGYTF. The CDR3 DNA follows: TGTGCCAGCAGCCAAACGGGGTTTTTTGGAGGCTACACCTTC.

This clone was seen once. The chain combines TRBV7-8 with TRBJ2-3; 7 bases align to TRBD1. V gave up 0 bases and J gave up 2 bases; unmatched junction bases: 5. CDR3 size: 16 residues. Germline assignment: CDR1 SGHVS and CDR2 FQNEAQ. The CDR3 here is CASSLARDSFTDTQYF. CDR3 in DNA: TGTGCCAGCAGCTTAGCAAGGGACAGCTTCACAGATACGCAGTATTTT. The full variable domain, rest sourced from reference TRBV7-8 and TRBJ2-3, is GAGVSQSPRYKVAKRGQDVALRCDPISGHVSLFWYQQALGQGPEFLTYFQNEAQLDKSGLPSDRFFAERPEGSVSTLKIQRTQQEDSAVYLCASSLARDSFTDTQYFGPGTRLTVL.

The rearrangement joins TRBV7-8 to TRBJ2-5; possibly TRBD2 for D (6 bases). Between the trimmed V and J ends, which lost 6 bases and 4 bases, there was a span of 18 bases. The V gene's germline CDR1 is SGHVS and CDR2 FQNEAQ. This CDR3 spans 15 amino acids. CDR3 loop: CASSLMGGEAETQYF. The CDR3, as DNA: TGTGCCAGCAGTCTCATGGGCGGGGAGGCAGAGACCCAGTACTTC. The full variable domain, with the rest looked up from reference TRBV7-8 and TRBJ2-5, is GAGVSQSPRYKVAKRGQDVALRCDPISGHVSLFWYQQALGQGPEFLTYFQNEAQLDKSGLPSDRFFAERPEGSVSTLKIQRTQQEDSAVYLCASSLMGGEAETQYFGPGTRLLVL.

The chain joins TRBV6-1 to TRBJ1-4; D might be TRBD1 (6 bases). Germline V gene data show CDR1 as MNHNS and CDR2 as SASEGT. V lost 0 bases to trimming and J lost 8 bases, with 13 bases between them. CDR3 length: 15 amino acids. CDR3 coding DNA: TGTGCCAGCAGTGAAGCGAGGGGGGGGGTGGAAAAACTGTTTTTT. Protein sequence: CASSEARGGVEKLFF.

This chain joins TRBV4-2 and TRBJ1-4, with 7 bases identical to TRBD1. Trimming cost V 2 bases and J 0 bases; bases outside gene matches: 6. Germline loops: CDR1 LGHNA, CDR2 YNFKEQ. The CDR3 is 17 residues long. CDR3 amino acids: CASSQQQGPSTNEKLFF. The CDR3 DNA is TGTGCCAGCAGCCAACAACAGGGGCCTTCAACTAATGAAAAACTGTTTTTT.

V and J are TRBV25-1 and TRBJ2-5; maybe TRBD2 (6 bases). Per germline, CDR1 MGHDK and CDR2 SYGVNS. Between the trimmed V and J ends, which lost 6 bases and 4 bases, there was a span of 12 bases. This CDR3 is 13 amino acids long. In DNA, the CDR3 is TGTGCCAGCAGCCGGGAGTGGGCAGAGACCCAGTACTTC. Its translation is CASSREWAETQYF.

The rearrangement joins TRBV5-1 to TRBJ2-7, with TRBD1 matching over 7 bases. The trim removed 2 bases at V and 7 bases at J, leaving 6 bases unmatched. Germline values: CDR1 SGHRS, CDR2 YFSETQ. This CDR3 is built from 13 residues. The CDR3: CASSLMDRQEQYF. For the CDR3, the DNA is TGCGCCAGCAGCTTAATGGACAGGCAGGAGCAGTACTTC.

This clone was recorded once. This chain uses TRBV6-5 with TRBJ1-5, with TRBD1 as a possible D gene (5 bases). CDR3 size: 14 residues. The V gene lost 0 bases and the J gene lost 6 bases, with 9 bases spanning the gap. The germline CDR1 and CDR2 sequences are MNHEY and SVGAGI. The CDR3 DNA reads as TGTGCCAGCAGTTACTCGAGGCAGGGTCAGCCCCAGCATTTT. Its protein is CASSYSRQGQPQHF.

The chain uses TRBV27 and TRBJ1-1; 7 bases are shared with TRBD1. This CDR3 is 13 amino acids long. J lost 7 bases, V lost 4 bases, and 6 bases had no gene match. Per germline, CDR1 MNHEY and CDR2 SMNVEV (reference sequence). CDR3 region: CASSYGQELEAFF. The CDR3 DNA is TGTGCCAGCAGTTATGGACAGGAACTTGAAGCTTTCTTT.

The chain recombines TRBV10-3 with TRBJ1-1; 7 bases map to TRBD1. This CDR3 has 12 residues. V shed 11 bases and J 3 bases; nucleotides not matched to a gene: 6. The germline gives CDR1 ENHRY, CDR2 SYGVKD. The CDR3 nucleotides read TGTGCCGCTACAGGGGAGGACACTGAAGCTTTCTTT. Protein sequence: CAATGEDTEAFF.

This clone appeared once. The gene calls are TRBV4-1 and TRBJ1-5; D is unclear. CDR3 size: 17 residues. Trimming stripped 0 bases from V and 3 bases from J, with 15 bases between. The germline CDR1 and CDR2 sequences are MGHRA and YSYEKL. This CDR3 reads CASSQDRSLQANQPQHF. CDR3 DNA sequence: TGCGCCAGCAGCCAAGATCGCTCTCTCCAGGCCAATCAGCCCCAGCATTTT.